This T cell receptor (beta chain) emerged from a study of tissue T cells after allogeneic stem cell transplantation. Regarding the study as a whole: This small cohort was clinically heterogeneous, and sampling depth was a limitation. Few T cell clones were shared across patients, but motif clusters showed tissue-specific shared signatures. Anatomically similar tissues had similar TCR repertoires within each patient.

Germline CDR1 is LGHNA and CDR2 is YNLKQL (reference sequence). The V end was cut by 1 base, the J end by 1 base, with 3 bases between. The CDR3 consists of 13 residues. Produced via immunoSEQ multiplex PCR; TCRdb's table is partial and in-frame only. The data hold around 7,400 clones, with approximately 74% observed a single time. As regards this clone: What it binds is unknown. Mouse germline and gene names are used. The missing CDR3 end, 1 residue past where the read stops, is filled in from the germline J gene.

This sequence joins TRBV5 and TRBJ2-3; D uncertain. The TCR was taken from a female BALB/c mouse in good health. Mouse strain MHC haplotype: H2-d. Sequencing was done on a sample of blood. Partial CDR3 DNA: TGTGCCAGCAGCCAAGGGGGTGCAGAAACGCTGTAT. Amino acids: CASSQGGAETLY. The whole CDR3 protein reads CASSQGGAETLYF.